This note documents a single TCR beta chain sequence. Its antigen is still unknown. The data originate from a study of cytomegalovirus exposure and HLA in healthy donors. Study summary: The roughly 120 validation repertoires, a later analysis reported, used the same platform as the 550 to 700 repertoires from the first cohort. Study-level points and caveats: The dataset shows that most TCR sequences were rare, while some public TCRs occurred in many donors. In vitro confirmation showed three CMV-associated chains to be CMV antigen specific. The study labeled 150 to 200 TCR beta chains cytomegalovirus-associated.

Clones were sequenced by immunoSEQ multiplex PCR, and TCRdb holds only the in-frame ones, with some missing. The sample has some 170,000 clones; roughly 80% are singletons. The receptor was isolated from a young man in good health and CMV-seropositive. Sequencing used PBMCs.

This CDR3 is CASSDQGERLNYGYTF. Here the CDR3 DNA reads TGTGCCAGCAGTGACCAGGGTGAGCGACTTAACTATGGCTACACCTTC. The V call is TRBV25-1, the J call TRBJ1-2; weak D call: TRBD1 (5 bases). This CDR3 spans 16 amino acids. Trimming shortened V by 3 bases and J by 1 base, and 15 bases separated the two germline ends. In germline, CDR1 is MGHDK, CDR2 SYGVNS.